Listed here is a single T cell receptor (beta chain). It has no known antigen specificity. Per-base qualities were not stored, and no clone one base away is much larger. The data derive from a study of blood T cell repertoires in COVID-19 (dated by TCRdb to 2020 to 2022). About the study as a whole: Collaborator samples came from the United States, Italy and Spain and covered acute and convalescent phases of COVID-19. The material from the prospective study consisted of cDNA or gDNA derived from T cells, B-cell-depleted T cells, or PBMCs. Deeply sampled blood TCRbeta repertoires from subjects exposed to, actively infected with, or recovered from COVID-19 were included in the dataset. The repertoires were released in a freely available public database intended as a resource for research on the immune response to SARS-CoV-2. The samples were drawn from the first 160 participants of the ongoing ImmuneRACE study and from over 950 subjects provided by 6 global collaborators. A de-identified subject ID, COVID-19 status, age in years and sex were almost always included in the sample metadata. Where available, HLA class I and class II types were obtained from metadata supplied by the sample provider rather than from assay-based typing.

Study-wide findings and limitations: Clinical and demographic metadata were provided uncurated, with the amount varying by source and participant.

Collaborating institutions collected whole blood in K2EDTA tubes following their own protocols. Collaborator samples were shipped for TCRbeta analysis as frozen whole blood, isolated PBMCs, or DNA extracted from either sample type. TCRbeta CDR3 regions were amplified from genomic DNA using the immunoSEQ Assay, a bias-controlled multiplex PCR. As for how the authors treated the data: Nucleated cell counts per sample were estimated from amplification of reference gene primers within the assay. To quantify the absolute abundance of each unique TCRbeta CDR3 rearrangement, sequence reads were collapsed and filtered. Productive Simpson clonality was computed per sample as the square root of Simpson's diversity index over productive rearrangements. TCRdb retrieved this table from immuneACCESS and kept in-frame rearrangements only. Not all clones are present; in checked studies, unresolved V genes account for under half, and no reason is known for the remainder. V and J calls and clone size are those listed in that table; D and trimming were worked out from the DNA. The table for this sample lists about 220,000 clones; roughly 84% of them were counted only once. Approximately 10% of the sample rests with the top ten.

The V end gives up 6 bases and the J end 2 bases, leaving 7 bases in the junction not matched to a gene. As encoded in the germline V gene, CDR1 is SQVTM while CDR2 is ANQGSEA. The CDR3 covers 14 residues, taking in both the cysteine and the phenylalanine. The entry retains the CDR3 DNA only, 42 bases that are in frame from base 1. The source material was peripheral blood. The rearranged chain carries TRBV29-1 and TRBJ2-5, with 9 bases aligning to TRBD2. The TCR originated in a man aged 50 to 60 with active or convalescent COVID-19. In nucleotides, the sequence is TGCAGCGTCGCCGTAGCGGGGGTTCAAGAGACCCAGTACTTC. Translated, it reads CSVAVAGVQETQYF.